This T cell receptor (beta chain) was recorded in a study of shared clonotypes between healthy human individuals. Study-wide context: The cohort had a couple of women and a few men, ages 18 to 49.

There are 16 residues in the CDR3. Germline CDR1 and CDR2: SGHRS and YFSETQ. The V end was cut by 0 bases, the J end by 0 bases, with 10 bases between. The method was immunoSEQ multiplex PCR; TCRdb's version includes in-frame clones alone and lacks a portion of them. The data show about 1.4 million clones, with roughly 96% seen just once and approximately 1.1% held by the top ten. V usage is TRBV5-1 and J usage is TRBJ2-4; D is tentatively TRBD1 or TRBD2 (5 bases each). The sample consisted of naive CD4+ T cells sorted from blood. Subset meaning: CD45RA+ positively selected. The clonotype originates from a man younger than 45 in good health. As DNA, the CDR3 is TGCGCCAGCAGCTTGGCGGGGCCTATAGCCAAAAACATTCAGTACTTC. This codes for CASSLAGPIAKNIQYF.